This entry describes one T cell receptor beta chain. Germline assignment: CDR1 SEHNR and CDR2 FQNEAQ (reference sequence). The CDR3 length is 15 residues. V lost 1 base and J lost 3; bases outside the gene matches: 5. The entry originates in a study of Graves' ophthalmopathy and Graves' hyperthyroidism. TCR beta CDR3 regions were amplified from RNA transcripts. Following a first-round RT-PCR that used HTBI primers, a second-round multiplex PCR was carried out. TCRdb reprocessed the multiplex PCR reads via MiXCR and lists one record per CDR3 protein. The sample carries approximately 700,000 distinct CDR3 sequences, 40% recorded once.

Source material: peripheral blood. This receptor was taken from an adult man with Graves' ophthalmopathy. The chain employs TRBV7-9 and TRBJ1-1; 7 bases fit TRBD1. The CDR3 spells CASSLGTGTDTEAFF. In DNA, the CDR3 is TGTGCCAGCAGCTTAGGGACAGGTACTGACACTGAAGCTTTCTTT. Filled out from reference TRBV7-9 and TRBJ1-1, the complete variable domain reads DTGVSQNPRHKITKRGQNVTFRCDPISEHNRLYWYRQTLGQGPEFLTYFQNEAQLEKSRLLSDRFSAERPKGSFSTLEIQRTEQGDSAMYLCASSLGTGTDTEAFFGQGTRLTVV.